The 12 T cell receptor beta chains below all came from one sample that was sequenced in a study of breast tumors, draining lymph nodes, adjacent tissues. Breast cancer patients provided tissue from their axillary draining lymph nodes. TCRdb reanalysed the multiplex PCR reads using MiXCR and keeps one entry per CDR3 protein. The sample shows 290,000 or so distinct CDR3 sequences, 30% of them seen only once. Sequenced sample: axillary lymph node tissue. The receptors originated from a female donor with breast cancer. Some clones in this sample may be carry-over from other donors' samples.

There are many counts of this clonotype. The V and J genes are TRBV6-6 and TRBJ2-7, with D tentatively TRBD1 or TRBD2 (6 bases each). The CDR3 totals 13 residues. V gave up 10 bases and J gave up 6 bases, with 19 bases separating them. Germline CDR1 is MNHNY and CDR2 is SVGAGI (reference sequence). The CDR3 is CATRGRLATEQYF. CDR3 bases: TGTGCCACTCGGGGGCGGCTAGCGACCGAGCAGTACTTC.

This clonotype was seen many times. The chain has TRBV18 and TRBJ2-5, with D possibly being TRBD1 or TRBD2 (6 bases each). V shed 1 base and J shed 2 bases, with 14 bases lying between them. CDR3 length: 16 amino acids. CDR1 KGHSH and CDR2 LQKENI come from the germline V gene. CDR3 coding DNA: TGTGCCAGCTCACCACTCGGGGGCCAGGTTCAAGAGACCCAGTACTTC. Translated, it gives CASSPLGGQVQETQYF.

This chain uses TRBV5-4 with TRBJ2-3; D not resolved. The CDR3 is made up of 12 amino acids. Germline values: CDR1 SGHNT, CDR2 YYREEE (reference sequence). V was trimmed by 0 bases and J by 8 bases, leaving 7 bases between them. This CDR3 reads CASSLVTATQYF. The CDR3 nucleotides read TGTGCCAGCAGCTTGGTTACGGCTACGCAGTATTTT.

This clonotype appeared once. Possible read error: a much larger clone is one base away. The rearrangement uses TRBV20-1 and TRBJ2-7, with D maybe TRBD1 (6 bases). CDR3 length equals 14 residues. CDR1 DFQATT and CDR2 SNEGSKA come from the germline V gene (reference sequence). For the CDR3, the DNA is TGCAGTGCTTATACCGGGACAATGTCCTACGGGCAGTACTTC. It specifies CSAYTGTMSYGQYF.

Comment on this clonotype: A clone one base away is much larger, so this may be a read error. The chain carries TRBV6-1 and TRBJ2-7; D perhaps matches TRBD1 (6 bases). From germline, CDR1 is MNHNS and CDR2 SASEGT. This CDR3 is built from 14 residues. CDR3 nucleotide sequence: TGTGCCAGCGCGCGACCCGGGACAAGATACGGGCAGTACTTC. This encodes CASARPGTRYGQYF.

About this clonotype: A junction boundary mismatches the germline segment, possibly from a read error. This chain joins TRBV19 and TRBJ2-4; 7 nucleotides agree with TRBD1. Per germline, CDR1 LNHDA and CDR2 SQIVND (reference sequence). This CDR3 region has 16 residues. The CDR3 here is CASSQLQGIAKNIRYF. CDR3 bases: TGTGCCAGTAGTCAATTACAGGGGATAGCCAAAAACATTCGGTACTTC.

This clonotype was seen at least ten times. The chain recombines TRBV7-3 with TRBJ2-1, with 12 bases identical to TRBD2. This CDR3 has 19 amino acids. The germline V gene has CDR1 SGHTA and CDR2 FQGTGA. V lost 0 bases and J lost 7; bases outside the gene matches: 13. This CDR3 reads CASSLTIGSSGRGMNEQFF. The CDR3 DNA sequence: TGTGCCAGCAGCTTAACGATAGGGTCTAGCGGGAGGGGAATGAATGAGCAGTTCTTC.

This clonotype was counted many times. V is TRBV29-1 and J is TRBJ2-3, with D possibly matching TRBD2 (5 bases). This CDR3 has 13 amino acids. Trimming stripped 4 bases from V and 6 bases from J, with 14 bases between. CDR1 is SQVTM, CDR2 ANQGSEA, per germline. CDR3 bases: TGCAGCGTTGTCGGGGATGCTAGCGATACGCAGTATTTT. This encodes CSVVGDASDTQYF.

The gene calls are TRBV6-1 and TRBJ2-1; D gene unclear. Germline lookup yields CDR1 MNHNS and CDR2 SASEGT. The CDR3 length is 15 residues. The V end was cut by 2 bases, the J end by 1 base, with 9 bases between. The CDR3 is CASSELVGSYNEQFF. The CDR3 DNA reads TGTGCCAGCAGTGAACTAGTGGGTTCCTACAATGAGCAGTTCTTC.

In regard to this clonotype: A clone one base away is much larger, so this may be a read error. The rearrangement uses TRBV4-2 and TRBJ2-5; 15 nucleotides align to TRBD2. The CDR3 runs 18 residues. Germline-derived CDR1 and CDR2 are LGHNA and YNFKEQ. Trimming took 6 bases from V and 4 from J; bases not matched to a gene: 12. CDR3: CASRDGLAGGGHRETQYF. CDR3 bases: TGTGCCAGCAGAGACGGACTAGCGGGAGGGGGGCACCGAGAGACCCAGTACTTC.

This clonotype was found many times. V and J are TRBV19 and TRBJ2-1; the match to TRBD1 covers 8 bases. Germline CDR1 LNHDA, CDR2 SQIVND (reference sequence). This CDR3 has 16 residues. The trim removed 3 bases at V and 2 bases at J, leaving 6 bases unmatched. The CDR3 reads CASSMSGGAPYNEQFF. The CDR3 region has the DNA TGTGCCAGTAGTATGTCAGGGGGCGCCCCCTACAATGAGCAGTTCTTC. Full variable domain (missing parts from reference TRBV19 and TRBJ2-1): DGGITQSPKYLFRKEGQNVTLSCEQNLNHDAMYWYRQDPGQGLRLIYYSQIVNDFQKGDIAEGYSVSREKKESFPLTVTSAQKNPTAFYLCASSMSGGAPYNEQFFGPGTRLTVL.

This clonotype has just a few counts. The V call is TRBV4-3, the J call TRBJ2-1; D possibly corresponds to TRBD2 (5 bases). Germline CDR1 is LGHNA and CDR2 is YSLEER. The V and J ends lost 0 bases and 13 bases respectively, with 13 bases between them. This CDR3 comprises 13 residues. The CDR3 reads CASSQDFLARQFF. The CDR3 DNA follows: TGCGCCAGCAGCCAAGATTTCCTAGCTCGACAGTTCTTC.